The 32 T cell receptor beta chains given below trace back to one sample, sequenced in a study of monozygotic twins with inflammatory bowel disease. TCRdb reprocessed the 5' RACE reads and keeps a single row for each CDR3 protein, giving no DNA. This specimen shows about 300,000 distinct CDR3 sequences; the ten leading clones hold 5.6%. Sequenced: blood. Every receptor here comes from a human donor with ulcerative colitis or Crohn's disease, or a healthy co-twin of an affected twin (not recorded which).

V is TRBV19 and J is TRBJ2-2; the D call from TCRdb, TRBD2, cannot be confirmed without DNA. CDR1 LNHDA and CDR2 SQIVND come from the germline V gene (reference sequence). The CDR3 has 16 amino acids. CDR3 protein: CASSILAGAGTGELFF.

The gene calls are TRBV30 and TRBJ2-7; TCRdb's assignment of TRBD2 cannot be checked, as there is no DNA. CDR3 length: 13 amino acids. Germline lookup yields CDR1 GTSNPN and CDR2 SVGIG (reference sequence). This CDR3 is CAWSSSGSYEQYF.

The V call is TRBV28, the J call TRBJ2-2. CDR3 size: 13 residues. CDR1 MDHEN and CDR2 SYDVKM come from the germline V gene. The CDR3 protein is CAHTTANTGELFF.

This chain joins TRBV4-2 and TRBJ2-1; with no DNA, the TCRdb D assignment of TRBD2 cannot be verified. CDR1 is LGHNA, CDR2 YNFKEQ, per germline. There are 16 residues in the CDR3. The CDR3 here is CASSQDLPSGSYEQFF.

The V and J genes are TRBV19 and TRBJ2-2. Germline CDR1 LNHDA, CDR2 SQIVND (reference sequence). This CDR3 region has 13 residues. The CDR3: CASSIGIAGELFF.

The V call is TRBV5-5, the J call TRBJ2-2; TCRdb designates TRBD2, a call that cannot be tested without DNA. CDR1 SGHKS and CDR2 YYEKEE come from the germline V gene (reference sequence). There are 15 residues in the CDR3. The CDR3 loop is CASSWGAGSTGELFF.

The chain's CDR3 is CASSLGKTSGGDNEQFF. The gene calls are TRBV5-1 and TRBJ2-1; checking the TCRdb D call of TRBD2 is not possible without DNA. Germline V gene lookup returns CDR1 SGHRS and CDR2 YFSETQ. The CDR3 sequence is 17 residues long.

The rearrangement joins TRBV3-1 to TRBJ2-2; there is no DNA to check the TCRdb D call of TRBD2. Germline lookup yields CDR1 LGHDT and CDR2 YNNKEL (reference sequence). This CDR3 has 17 amino acids. This chain's CDR3 is CASSLTRSGGNTGELFF. Combining the CDR3 with reference TRBV3-1 and TRBJ2-2 gives the whole variable domain DTAVSQTPKYLVTQMGNDKSIKCEQNLGHDTMYWYKQDSKKFLKIMFSYNNKELIINETVPNRFSPKSPDKAHLNLHINSLELGDSAVYFCASSLTRSGGNTGELFFGEGSRLTVL.

This chain connects TRBV3-1 to TRBJ2-7; TCRdb's D gene call, TRBD2, goes unchecked for lack of DNA. Germline CDR1 and CDR2: LGHDT and YNNKEL (reference sequence). CDR3 length: 16 residues. This CDR3 is CASSLRPGTLTYEQYF.

V and J are TRBV3-1 and TRBJ2-3. CDR1 is LGHDT and CDR2 is YNNKEL in the germline V gene (reference sequence). The CDR3 totals 11 residues. The CDR3 protein is CASSKETALYF.

The chain recombines TRBV5-1 with TRBJ2-4; TCRdb returns TRBD1, unconfirmable since there is no DNA. The germline V gene encodes CDR1 SGHRS and CDR2 YFSETQ. This CDR3 contains 14 residues. CDR3 amino acids: CASSNGGKKNIQYF. The whole variable domain, filled in from reference TRBV5-1 and TRBJ2-4, reads KAGVTQTPRYLIKTRGQQVTLSCSPISGHRSVSWYQQTPGQGLQFLFEYFSETQRNKGNFPGRFSGRQFSNSRSEMNVSTLELGDSALYLCASSNGGKKNIQYFGAGTRLSVL.

This chain uses TRBV6-1 with TRBJ2-7; the TRBD2 assignment by TCRdb is unverifiable without DNA. The germline V gene encodes CDR1 MNHNS and CDR2 SASEGT. The CDR3 sequence is 14 residues long. The CDR3 region is CASRSSGTSYEQYF.

The V gene is TRBV5-1, the J gene TRBJ2-5. Germline V gives CDR1 SGHRS, CDR2 YFSETQ. The CDR3 is 12 residues long. The CDR3: CASSLVGETQYF.

The chain recombines TRBV27 with TRBJ1-1; TCRdb designates TRBD1, a call that cannot be tested without DNA. There are 12 residues in the CDR3. CDR1 MNHEY and CDR2 SMNVEV come from the germline V gene (reference sequence). CDR3 region: CASSPRGAEAFF.

The V and J genes are TRBV9 and TRBJ2-6; as DNA is missing, the TRBD1 call by TCRdb cannot be tested. The germline gives CDR1 SGDLS, CDR2 YYNGEE. The CDR3 is 18 amino acids. The CDR3: CASSVEQGYFSGANVLTF.

The chain joins TRBV18 to TRBJ2-6. The CDR3 runs to 14 residues. Per the germline V gene, CDR1 is KGHSH and CDR2 is LQKENI. CDR3 loop: CASSTVSGANVLTF.

The V call is TRBV15, the J call TRBJ2-1; TCRdb designates TRBD1, a call that cannot be tested without DNA. The CDR3 has 18 residues. Germline V lookup: CDR1 LNHNV, CDR2 YYDKDF (reference sequence). CDR3 sequence reads: CATSRDWDHRLKYNEQFF. Looking up the rest from reference TRBV15 and TRBJ2-1 gives the full variable domain: DAMVIQNPRYQVTQFGKPVTLSCSQTLNHNVMYWYQQKSSQAPKLLFHYYDKDFNNEADTPDNFQSRRPNTSFCFLDIRSPGLGDTAMYLCATSRDWDHRLKYNEQFFGPGTRLTVL.

The chain has TRBV12-3 or TRBV12-4 and TRBJ2-7; without DNA, the TCRdb call of TRBD1 cannot be checked. This CDR3 region has 15 residues. CDR3 protein: CASILSTGGYYEQYF.

The chain is built from TRBV20-1 and TRBJ2-7; TCRdb picks TRBD2, but there is no DNA to check that call. This CDR3 has 13 amino acids. The germline gives CDR1 DFQATT, CDR2 SNEGSKA (reference sequence). The CDR3 region is CSAAGLKAGEQYF.

The rearrangement links TRBV28 to TRBJ2-3; as DNA is missing, the TRBD2 call by TCRdb cannot be tested. The CDR3 runs to 15 residues. CDR1 and CDR2 from the germline V gene are MDHEN and SYDVKM. The CDR3 loop reads CASRQTSGSQGTQYF.

V is TRBV18 and J is TRBJ2-1. The CDR3 runs to 13 residues. Germline V gives CDR1 KGHSH, CDR2 LQKENI. CDR3 amino acids: CASSPGNYNEQFF.

The rearrangement uses TRBV9 and TRBJ2-3. CDR1 SGDLS and CDR2 YYNGEE come from the germline V gene. CDR3 size: 13 residues. CDR3 sequence: CASSVDLTDTQYF.

The chain carries TRBV6-9 and TRBJ1-6. The V gene's germline CDR1 is MNHGY and CDR2 SVAAGI. The CDR3 runs 16 residues. The CDR3 is CASSYGKRKDNSPLHF.

The V gene is TRBV7-8, the J gene TRBJ1-6. The CDR3 loop spans 11 amino acids. Germline assignment: CDR1 SGHVS and CDR2 FQNEAQ. This CDR3 is CASSLGEPLHF.

V usage is TRBV2 and J usage is TRBJ1-5. The CDR3 spans 15 residues. CDR1 is SNHLY, CDR2 FYNNEI, per germline. The CDR3 region is CASSEQIGSWQPQHF.

The chain carries TRBV5-1 and TRBJ2-3. The CDR3 contains 14 residues. Per the germline V gene, CDR1 is SGHRS and CDR2 is YFSETQ. The CDR3 loop is CASSLIYSTDTQYF. Drawing the rest from reference TRBV5-1 and TRBJ2-3, the complete variable domain is KAGVTQTPRYLIKTRGQQVTLSCSPISGHRSVSWYQQTPGQGLQFLFEYFSETQRNKGNFPGRFSGRQFSNSRSEMNVSTLELGDSALYLCASSLIYSTDTQYFGPGTRLTVL.

The chain links TRBV6-5 to TRBJ1-6; TCRdb lists TRBD1, though no DNA is available to test this call. The CDR3 spans 15 residues. Germline V gene data show CDR1 as MNHEY and CDR2 as SVGAGI. The CDR3 loop reads CASSHTSRDSFPLHF.

The V gene is TRBV13, the J gene TRBJ1-1. CDR3 length: 12 amino acids. The germline V gene has CDR1 PRHDT and CDR2 FYEKMQ (reference sequence). This CDR3 reads CATTTGGGVAFF.

The chain is built from TRBV18 and TRBJ2-7. Germline V gene lookup returns CDR1 KGHSH and CDR2 LQKENI. The CDR3 is made up of 12 amino acids. The CDR3 is CASSQATYEQYF.

V usage is TRBV28 and J usage is TRBJ2-7. The CDR3 totals 14 residues. Germline V gives CDR1 MDHEN, CDR2 SYDVKM. The CDR3 sequence is CASSLYGGTYEQYF.

The chain has TRBV7-6 and TRBJ2-7; TCRdb's assignment of TRBD1 cannot be checked, as there is no DNA. Germline CDR1 and CDR2: SGHVS and FNYEAQ. This CDR3 spans 14 amino acids. This CDR3 reads CASRAQGAFTEQYF.

The gene calls are TRBV5-1 and TRBJ2-6; TCRdb outputs TRBD1, but without DNA this stays unchecked. CDR1 is SGHRS and CDR2 is YFSETQ in the germline V gene. The CDR3 runs to 17 residues. The chain's CDR3 is CASRSQGASSGANVLTF.